Listed here are 19 T cell receptor beta chains from one sample, sequenced in a study of Ad26.COV2.S vaccination and SARS-CoV-2 variants. Method: immunoSEQ multiplex PCR; TCRdb's copy keeps in-frame clones and lacks some. The table has over 400,000 clones, roughly 90% seen once. The treatment was: roughly 20 received Ad26.COV2.S at low or high dose, single or two shots; five or six received placebo; per-sample allocation not given. Samples came from day 63 after the first vaccine or placebo injection. Sequences were derived from peripheral blood, sampled in a trial of Ad26.COV2.S vaccine versus placebo. The receptors were gathered from a person aged 18-60 years who received the Ad26.COV2.S COVID-19 vaccine or a placebo.

The chain uses TRBV24-1 and TRBJ2-7, with D perhaps given as TRBD1 or TRBD2 (5 bases each). Looked up from germline, CDR1 is KGHDR and CDR2 is SFDVKD. The CDR3 runs 12 residues. Trimming stripped 6 bases from V and 5 bases from J, with 10 bases between. The CDR3 region is CATSPGTHEQYF. The CDR3 DNA reads as TGTGCCACCAGTCCGGGGACCCACGAGCAGTACTTC.

This rearrangement joins TRBV7-9 to TRBJ1-4; TRBD1 might be the D (5 bases). Per the germline V gene, CDR1 is SEHNR and CDR2 is FQNEAQ (reference sequence). The CDR3 contains 16 residues. V gave up 5 bases and J gave up 6 bases, with 19 bases separating them. CDR3 nucleotide sequence: TGTGCCAGCAGCACAAGATCAGGGACGGCGGATGAAAAACTGTTTTTT. This translates into CASSTRSGTADEKLFF.

V gene TRBV6-6 combines with J gene TRBJ1-1; TRBD1 matches at 8 bases. The V and J ends lost 5 bases and 4 bases, in that order; junction bases with no gene match: 3. CDR3 length: 13 amino acids. In germline, CDR1 is MNHNY, CDR2 SVGAGI (reference sequence). The CDR3 coding sequence is TGTGCCAGCAGTAACAGGGGGAGCACTGAAGCTTTCTTT. Translating gives CASSNRGSTEAFF.

The CDR3, as DNA: TGTGCCAGCAGCCCCACAGGGGGTTTTGCGGAGACCCAGTACTTC. Translation gives CASSPTGGFAETQYF. The chain carries TRBV7-2 and TRBJ2-5; 8 bases fit TRBD1. Germline CDR1 is SGHTA and CDR2 is FQGNSA. The V and J ends lost 5 bases and 5 bases, in that order; junction bases with no gene match: 10. The CDR3 is made up of 15 amino acids.

V is TRBV28 and J is TRBJ2-5; 7 positions agree with TRBD1. Trimming removed 7 bases from V and 9 bases from J; junction bases left unmatched: 5. The CDR3 sequence is 11 residues long. The germline V gene encodes CDR1 MDHEN and CDR2 SYDVKM. The CDR3 here is CASTLQGAQYF. The CDR3 DNA sequence: TGTGCCAGCACTCTCCAGGGGGCCCAGTACTTC.

The chain couples TRBV7-2 to TRBJ2-7, with D possibly TRBD1 on 8 matching bases. The CDR3 consists of 17 residues. V shed 0 bases and J shed 5 bases, with 20 bases lying between them. Germline CDR1 and CDR2: SGHTA and FQGNSA. This chain's CDR3 is CASSLAFGGTGPNEQYF. CDR3 coding DNA: TGTGCCAGCAGCTTAGCTTTCGGGGGGACAGGCCCCAACGAGCAGTACTTC.

In DNA, the CDR3 is TGTGCCAATTCGAGACGGGGGGGCGGCGGGGAGCTGTTTTTT. Amino acids: CANSRRGGGGELFF. This chain uses TRBV5-4 with TRBJ2-2, with TRBD2 matching over 8 bases. The CDR3 has 14 residues. J gave up 7 bases and V 9 bases, and 11 bases lay outside the gene matches. The V gene's germline CDR1 is SGHNT and CDR2 YYREEE (reference sequence).

The chain employs TRBV19 and TRBJ2-3; D uncertain. From germline, CDR1 is LNHDA and CDR2 SQIVND (reference sequence). The V end lost 5 bases, the J end lost 2 bases, and 8 bases lay between the germline ends. The CDR3 runs to 13 residues. The CDR3 spells CASSPANTDTQYF. The DNA for the CDR3 is TGTGCCAGTAGTCCAGCGAACACAGATACGCAGTATTTT.

V is TRBV7-2 and J is TRBJ1-1, with 9 positions matching TRBD1. This CDR3 region has 15 residues. CDR1 and CDR2 from the germline V gene are SGHTA and FQGNSA. V lost 1 base to trimming and J lost 1 base; unmatched junction nucleotides: 1. CDR3 coding DNA: TGTGCCAGCAGCTTAGTGGACAGGGGGAACACTGAAGCTTTCTTT. Protein: CASSLVDRGNTEAFF.

Only one count was recorded for this clone. The chain employs TRBV27 and TRBJ1-4; TRBD1 matches 7 bases. With 6 bases clipped from V and 8 bases from J, the junction kept 12 bases outside the gene matches. The CDR3 consists of 15 residues. Germline CDR1 reads MNHEY; CDR2 reads SMNVEV (reference sequence). CDR3 sequence: CASRDRHSQNEKLFF. Written as DNA, the CDR3 is TGTGCCAGCAGGGACAGGCACAGCCAAAACGAAAAACTGTTTTTT.

CDR3 sequence reads: CASSQMGGGPLNTEAFF. CDR3 nucleotide sequence: TGTGCCAGCAGCCAGATGGGTGGCGGCCCTTTGAACACTGAAGCTTTCTTT. The J gene is TRBJ1-1, the V gene TRBV7-9, with no clear D. V lost 5 bases to trimming and J lost 0 bases, with 19 bases between them. Germline CDR1 is SEHNR and CDR2 is FQNEAQ (reference sequence). The CDR3 spans 17 residues.

The rearrangement joins TRBV6-5 to TRBJ2-1; 8 bases map to TRBD2. The CDR3 extends over 14 amino acids. Per germline, CDR1 MNHEY and CDR2 SVGAGI. Trimming cost V 5 bases and J 6 bases; bases outside gene matches: 6. The CDR3 nucleotides are TGTGCCAGCAGTCGGACGGGGGGGCCCAATGAGCAGTTCTTC. Its protein is CASSRTGGPNEQFF.

This chain uses TRBV5-4 with TRBJ2-2; 12 nucleotides agree with TRBD2. The germline V gene encodes CDR1 SGHNT and CDR2 YYREEE (reference sequence). V shed 3 bases, J shed 6 bases, and the junction held 6 bases outside the gene matches. There are 16 residues in the CDR3. The CDR3 here is CASSWASGGGPGELFF. The DNA for the CDR3 is TGTGCCAGCAGCTGGGCTAGCGGGGGGGGCCCCGGGGAGCTGTTTTTT.

The V gene is TRBV21-1, the J gene TRBJ2-1; TRBD2 is taken as the D call from the table, unchecked against the DNA. TRBV21-1 is recorded as a pseudogene. The CDR3 is 16 residues long. The CDR3 sequence: CATPPGRGSSYNEQFF. CDR3 bases: TGTGCCACCCCCCCAGGGCGGGGGAGCTCCTACAATGAGCAGTTCTTC.

The gene calls are TRBV28 and TRBJ2-3, with D maybe TRBD1 (5 bases). V was trimmed by 1 base and J by 2 bases, leaving 10 bases between them. This CDR3 has 15 residues. Germline values: CDR1 MDHEN, CDR2 SYDVKM. The DNA of the CDR3 is TGTGCCAGCAGTTTATCCCCAGGGATCACAGATACGCAGTATTTT. Translated, it gives CASSLSPGITDTQYF. Variable domain in full (rest from reference TRBV28 and TRBJ2-3): DVKVTQSSRYLVKRTGEKVFLECVQDMDHENMFWYRQDPGLGLRLIYFSYDVKMKEKGDIPEGYSVSREKKERFSLILESASTNQTSMYLCASSLSPGITDTQYFGPGTRLTVL.

The V call is TRBV4-3, the J call TRBJ2-7; TRBD2 aligns across 8 bases. The CDR3 is 14 residues long. V lost 4 bases to trimming and J lost 6 bases; unmatched junction nucleotides: 8. In germline, CDR1 is LGHNA, CDR2 YSLEER. The CDR3 DNA sequence: TGCGCCAGCAGCCGCCATTCCGGGACTAGCGAGCAGTACTTC. Its translation is CASSRHSGTSEQYF.

The rearrangement joins TRBV10-1 to TRBJ2-7, with D perhaps matching TRBD1 (5 bases). Trimming pared 0 bases from V and 5 bases from J, leaving 11 bases between. Germline lookup yields CDR1 WNHNN and CDR2 SYGVQD (reference sequence). This CDR3 contains 14 residues. As DNA, the CDR3 is TGCGCCAGCAGTGAGTCTGGCAGGGCCCACGAGCAGTACTTC. It yields the protein CASSESGRAHEQYF.

V and J are TRBV7-7 and TRBJ2-7; 7 bases map to TRBD1. Germline CDR1 and CDR2: SSHAT and FNYEAQ (reference sequence). This CDR3 has 15 amino acids. V was pared by 4 bases and J by 6 bases, with 12 bases of the junction left unmatched. CDR3 loop: CASSSSTDRAAEQYF. CDR3 DNA: TGTGCCAGCAGCTCGTCGACCGACAGGGCGGCCGAGCAGTACTTC.

The J gene is TRBJ2-5, the V gene TRBV9, with D perhaps TRBD1 or TRBD2 (7 bases each). CDR3 size: 16 residues. Trimming pared 2 bases from V and 2 bases from J, leaving 16 bases between. Germline CDR1 SGDLS, CDR2 YYNGEE. The CDR3, as DNA: TGTGCCAGCAGCGTGGGAGGGGGCGCGGGACAAGAGACCCAGTACTTC. This translates into CASSVGGGAGQETQYF.